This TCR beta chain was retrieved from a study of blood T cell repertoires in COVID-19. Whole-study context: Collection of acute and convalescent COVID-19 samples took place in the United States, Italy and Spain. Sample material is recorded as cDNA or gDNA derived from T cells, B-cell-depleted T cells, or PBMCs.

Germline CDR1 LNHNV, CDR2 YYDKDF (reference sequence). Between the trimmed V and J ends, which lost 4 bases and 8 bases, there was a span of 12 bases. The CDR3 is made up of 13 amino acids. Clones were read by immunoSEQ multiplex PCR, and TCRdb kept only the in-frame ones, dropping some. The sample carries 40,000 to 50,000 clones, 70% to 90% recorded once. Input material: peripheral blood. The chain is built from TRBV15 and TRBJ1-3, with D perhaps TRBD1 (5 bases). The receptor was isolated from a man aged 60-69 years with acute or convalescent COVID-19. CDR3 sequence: CATSKQVGDTIYF. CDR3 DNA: TGTGCCACCAGCAAACAGGTTGGGGACACCATATATTTT.